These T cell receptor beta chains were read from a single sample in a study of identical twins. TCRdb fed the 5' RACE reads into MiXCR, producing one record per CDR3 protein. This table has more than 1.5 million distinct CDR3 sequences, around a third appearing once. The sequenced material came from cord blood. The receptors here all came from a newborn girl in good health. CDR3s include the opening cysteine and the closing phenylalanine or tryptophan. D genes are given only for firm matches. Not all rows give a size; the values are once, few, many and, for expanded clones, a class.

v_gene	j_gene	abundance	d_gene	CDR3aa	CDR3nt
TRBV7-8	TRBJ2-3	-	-	CASSVFPDGYQPQYF	TGTGCCAGCAGCGTGTTTCCGGACGGTTATCAGCCCCAGTATTTT
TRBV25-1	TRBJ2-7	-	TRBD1	CASSVLRTGFNYEQYF	TGTGCCAGCAGTGTCCTTAGGACAGGGTTTAACTACGAGCAGTACTTC
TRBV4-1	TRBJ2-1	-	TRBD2	CASSPRLVRDYNGQFF	TGCGCCAGCAGCCCTCGACTAGTTCGGGACTACAATGGGCAGTTCTTC
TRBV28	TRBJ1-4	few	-	CASSLDGVLAEKLFF	TGTGCCAGCAGTTTGGATGGGGTTTTGGCGGAAAAACTGTTTTTT
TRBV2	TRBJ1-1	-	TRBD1	CASSELRGPLEAFF	TGTGCCAGCAGTGAATTGAGGGGGCCTCTTGAAGCTTTCTTT
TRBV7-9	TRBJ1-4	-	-	CASSLEGPLGEKLFF	TGTGCCAGCAGCTTAGAGGGGCCCCTCGGGGAAAAACTGTTTTTT
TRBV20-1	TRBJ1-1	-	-	CSAPRGGRYNEAFF	TGCAGTGCCCCGCGCGGGGGCCGTTACAATGAAGCTTTCTTT
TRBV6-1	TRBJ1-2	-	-	CASSETTGLYGYTF	TGTGCCAGCAGTGAAACTACAGGATTGTATGGCTACACCTTC
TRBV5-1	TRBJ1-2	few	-	CASSPEGDYGYTF	TGCGCCAGCAGCCCCGAGGGCGACTATGGCTACACCTTC
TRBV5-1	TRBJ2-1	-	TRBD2	CASSLALAGGPPNEQFF	TGCGCCAGCAGCTTGGCATTAGCGGGGGGCCCTCCCAATGAGCAGTTCTTC
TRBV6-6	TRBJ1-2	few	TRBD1	CASSYEQGPPYGYTF	TGTGCCAGCAGTTACGAACAGGGGCCCCCCTATGGCTACACCTTC
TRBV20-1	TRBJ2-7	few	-	CSARTISEQYF	TGCAGTGCTAGGACTATCAGCGAGCAGTACTTC
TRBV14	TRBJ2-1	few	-	CASSPTFLTWSGEQFF	TGTGCCAGCAGCCCCACCTTCTTAACTTGGTCTGGGGAGCAGTTCTTC
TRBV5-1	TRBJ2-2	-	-	CASSSENTGELFF	TGCGCCAGCAGTAGCGAGAACACCGGGGAGCTGTTTTTT
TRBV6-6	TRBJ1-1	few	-	CASGSQTGYSMNTEAFF	TGTGCCAGCGGGTCTCAGACAGGTTACTCCATGAACACTGAAGCTTTCTTT
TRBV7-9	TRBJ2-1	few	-	CASRRGDDPYNEQFF	TGTGCCAGCAGGAGGGGGGACGACCCCTACAATGAGCAGTTCTTC
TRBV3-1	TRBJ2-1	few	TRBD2	CASSQGTSGKYEQFF	TGTGCCAGCAGCCAAGGGACTAGCGGGAAATATGAGCAGTTCTTC
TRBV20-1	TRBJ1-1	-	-	CSATGTEETEAFF	TGCAGTGCTACAGGGACGGAGGAGACTGAAGCTTTCTTT
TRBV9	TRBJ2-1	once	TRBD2	CASSVEGGGSYNEQFF	TGTGCCAGCAGCGTAGAAGGCGGGGGCTCCTACAATGAGCAGTTCTTC
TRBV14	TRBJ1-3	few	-	CASSHGAGQFGNTIYF	TGTGCCAGCAGCCATGGTGCAGGCCAGTTTGGAAACACCATATATTTT
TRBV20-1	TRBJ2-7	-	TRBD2	CSARDQSGGFYEQYF	TGCAGTGCTAGAGACCAGAGCGGGGGTTTCTACGAGCAGTACTTC
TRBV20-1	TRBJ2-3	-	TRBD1	CSAYGTGGTDTQYF	TGCAGTGCATATGGGACAGGGGGCACAGATACGCAGTATTTT
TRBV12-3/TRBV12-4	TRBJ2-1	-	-	CASRGGLASLEQFF	TGTGCCAGCAGGGGGGGGCTAGCATCGCTTGAGCAGTTCTTC
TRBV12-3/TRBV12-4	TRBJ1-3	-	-	CAIPDPHSGNTIYF	TGTGCCATCCCTGACCCGCACTCTGGAAACACCATATATTTT
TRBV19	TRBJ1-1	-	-	CASSIKAGSPSSEAFF	TGTGCCAGTAGTATCAAGGCGGGGAGTCCTTCCTCTGAAGCTTTCTTT
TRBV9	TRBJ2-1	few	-	CASSVGPTSYSYNEQFF	TGTGCCAGCAGCGTGGGCCCAACTAGTTATTCCTACAATGAGCAGTTCTTC
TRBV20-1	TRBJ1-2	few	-	CSARLWVVGYGYTF	TGCAGTGCTAGACTCTGGGTGGTGGGCTATGGCTACACCTTC
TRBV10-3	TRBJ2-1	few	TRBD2	CAISESGSRLKGVNNEQFF	TGTGCCATCAGTGAGAGCGGGAGCCGCCTCAAGGGGGTAAACAATGAGCAGTTCTTC
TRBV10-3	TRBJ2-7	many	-	CAISEVAGYEQYF	TGTGCCATCAGTGAGGTGGCGGGCTACGAGCAGTACTTC